These 9 T cell receptor beta chains share one sample of origin, sequenced in a study of blood T cell repertoires in COVID-19 (dated by TCRdb to between 2020 and 2021). Libraries came from the immunoSEQ multiplex PCR assay. The table comes from immuneACCESS by way of TCRdb, which keeps in-frame sequences with V and J called. Part of the clones is missing from these tables; in studies checked, under half for an unresolved V gene and the rest for unknown reasons. The sample yields 200,000 to 250,000 clones; about 80% were counted once. The top ten constitute nearly 5% of the sample. The specimen sequenced was PBMCs or T cells enriched from blood (not recorded which). The receptors originated from a woman between 50 and 59 years old who had been exposed to COVID-19.

The rearrangement uses TRBV6-5 and TRBJ2-2; 8 bases line up with TRBD1. V dropped 6 bases and J dropped 6; count of bases not matched to a gene: 9. The V gene's germline CDR1 is MNHEY and CDR2 SVGAGI. CDR3 length equals 15 residues. The CDR3 protein is CASSYLRGPAGELFF. DNA of the CDR3: TGTGCCAGCAGCTACCTCAGGGGGCCTGCCGGGGAGCTGTTTTTT.

The chain links TRBV12-3 or TRBV12-4 to TRBJ2-5; D call uncertain. There are 13 residues in the CDR3. Trimming pared 1 base from V and 5 bases from J, leaving 8 bases between. CDR3 sequence reads: CASSLGIRETQYF. CDR3 in DNA: TGTGCCAGCAGTTTAGGAATCCGGGAGACCCAGTACTTC.

The chain has TRBV4-3 and TRBJ2-1, with unresolved D. Trimming pared 0 bases from V and 0 bases from J, leaving 9 bases between. This CDR3 has 16 amino acids. Germline V gene lookup returns CDR1 LGHNA and CDR2 YSLEER. The CDR3 DNA follows: TGCGCCAGCAGCCAAGATCCCCTCAGCTCCTACAATGAGCAGTTCTTC. Amino acid sequence: CASSQDPLSSYNEQFF.

At least ten counts were recorded for this clone. J is TRBJ1-5 and V is TRBV3-1 (or the pseudogene TRBV3-2); TRBD1 might be the D (6 bases). The CDR3 covers 14 residues. Trimming took 0 bases from V and 6 from J, leaving 9 bases between them. Germline V gene lookup returns CDR1 LGHDT and CDR2 YNNKEL (reference sequence). For the CDR3, the DNA is TGTGCCAGCAGCCAAGAGGGGGGGGCTCAGCCCCAGCATTTT. Amino acids: CASSQEGGAQPQHF.

The chain uses TRBV2 and TRBJ2-3, with D uncertain. In germline, CDR1 is SNHLY, CDR2 FYNNEI. This CDR3 is built from 14 residues. V lost 5 bases and J lost 6, with 15 bases in between. The CDR3 here is CASSRLTLEDTQYF. DNA for the CDR3: TGTGCCAGCAGTCGCCTTACCCTGGAGGATACGCAGTATTTT. The full variable domain, with the rest looked up from reference TRBV2 and TRBJ2-3, is EPEVTQTPSHQVTQMGQEVILRCVPISNHLYFYWYRQILGQKVEFLVSFYNNEISEKSEIFDDQFSVERPDGSNFTLKIRSTKLEDSAMYFCASSRLTLEDTQYFGPGTRLTVL.

The chain couples TRBV7-9 to TRBJ1-3; no firm D call. Germline-derived CDR1 and CDR2 are SEHNR and FQNEAQ (reference sequence). This CDR3 has 18 amino acids. Trimming took 1 base from V and 2 from J, leaving 18 bases between them. The CDR3 region has the DNA TGTGCCAGCAGCTTAGAGACGGGTCCCTCCAGTCCTGGAAACACCATATATTTT. Its translation: CASSLETGPSSPGNTIYF.

This chain connects TRBV24-1 to TRBJ2-3, with D perhaps matching TRBD1 (6 bases). Trimming stripped 4 bases from V and 5 bases from J, with 18 bases between. The germline V gene has CDR1 KGHDR and CDR2 SFDVKD. This CDR3 contains 16 residues. For the CDR3, the DNA is TGTGCCACCAGTGAGCAGGGGACCCCGCAAAGAGATACGCAGTATTTT. Residues: CATSEQGTPQRDTQYF.

The V and J genes are TRBV20-1 and TRBJ1-2; D gene uncertain. This CDR3 comprises 11 residues. Germline CDR1 DFQATT, CDR2 SNEGSKA (reference sequence). The V end was cut by 6 bases, the J end by 3 bases, with 8 bases between. Written as DNA, the CDR3 is TGCAGTGCGGAGTTAGACTATGGCTACACCTTC. Amino acid sequence: CSAELDYGYTF.

The gene calls are TRBV5-8 and TRBJ1-1, with no clear D. The V end lost 4 bases, the J end lost 10 bases, and 17 bases lay between the germline ends. The length of the CDR3 is 13 residues. Germline V gene data show CDR1 as SGHTS and CDR2 as YDEGEE. DNA for the CDR3: TGTGCCAGCAGCCGACGCGGCCTCGGGGTAGCTTTCTTT. This encodes CASSRRGLGVAFF.